The clone carrying this T cell receptor (beta chain) was seen more than once but under ten times. Antigen: not known. The sample comes from a study of response to subunit inactivated influenza vaccine. Whole-study results and caveats: It was the authors' suggestion that each seasonal influenza vaccination recruits few new T cells.

Each CDR3 protein is one row after TCRdb ran MiXCR on the RT-PCR reads. The data hold 160,000 or so distinct CDR3 sequences, with around 9.9% observed a single time. The sample in question was non-naive T cells sorted from PBMCs, obtained 45 days after vaccination. The sequence derives from a man aged 50 to 59 who received an inactivated influenza vaccine.

The CDR3 nucleotides read TGTGCCAGCAGTTTATCGGGGCGGCCGAATTACGAGCAGTACTTC. Its translation: CASSLSGRPNYEQYF. V is TRBV27 and J is TRBJ2-7, with D possibly being TRBD1 (5 bases). The CDR3 is made up of 15 amino acids. CDR1 is MNHEY and CDR2 is SMNVEV in the germline V gene (reference sequence). Trimming removed 0 bases at V and 4 bases at J, with 13 bases between.